This T cell receptor beta chain was documented in a study of cytomegalovirus exposure and HLA in healthy donors. Germline V lookup: CDR1 LNHDA, CDR2 SQIVND (reference sequence). V was clipped by 5 bases and J by 5 bases, with 16 bases between them. The CDR3 totals 14 residues. This clone has a handful of counts. Both 60 Vbeta primers and 13 Jbeta primers went into the PCR. Sequencing was performed with immunoSEQ multiplex PCR; in TCRdb, only in-frame clones are kept and a portion is missing. This sample has tens of thousands of clones, with around three fifths found just once. The sequenced sample was PBMCs. The rearrangement joins TRBV19 to TRBJ2-7; D is possibly TRBD1 (6 bases). The receptor comes from a boy aged 5-17 years in good health and CMV-seropositive. The CDR3 here is CASSVATGFDEQYF. In DNA, the CDR3 is TGTGCCAGTAGTGTGGCCACAGGGTTCGACGAGCAGTACTTC.